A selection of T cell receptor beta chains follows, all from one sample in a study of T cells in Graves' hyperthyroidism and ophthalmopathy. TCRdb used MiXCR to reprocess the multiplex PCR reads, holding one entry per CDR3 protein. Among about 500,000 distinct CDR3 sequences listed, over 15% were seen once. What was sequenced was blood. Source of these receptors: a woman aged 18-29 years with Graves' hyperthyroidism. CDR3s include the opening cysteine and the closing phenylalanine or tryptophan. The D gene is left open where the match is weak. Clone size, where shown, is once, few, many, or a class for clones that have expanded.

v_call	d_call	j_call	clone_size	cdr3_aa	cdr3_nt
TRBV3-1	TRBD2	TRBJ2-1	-	CASSQLTSGSNYNEQFF	TGTGCCAGCAGCCAACTGACTAGCGGGAGCAACTACAATGAGCAGTTCTTC
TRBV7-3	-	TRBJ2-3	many	CASSPPYGVTQYF	TGTGCCAGCAGCCCCCCCTACGGCGTTACGCAGTATTTT
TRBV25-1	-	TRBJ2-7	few	CASSPFGLEQYF	TGTGCCAGCAGTCCATTTGGTCTCGAGCAGTACTTC
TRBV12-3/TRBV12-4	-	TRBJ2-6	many	CASRGHDGSGANVLTF	TGTGCCAGCAGGGGCCACGACGGCTCTGGGGCCAACGTCCTGACTTTC
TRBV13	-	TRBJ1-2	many	CASSSQGRSGYTF	TGTGCCAGCAGCTCCCAGGGGCGAAGTGGCTACACCTTC
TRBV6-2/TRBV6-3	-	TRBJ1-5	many	CASKGGGYQPQHF	TGTGCCAGCAAGGGGGGCGGCTATCAGCCCCAGCATTTT
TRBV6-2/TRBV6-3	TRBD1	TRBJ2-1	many	CASSWDRARSEQFF	TGTGCCAGCAGTTGGGACAGGGCCCGTAGTGAGCAGTTCTTC
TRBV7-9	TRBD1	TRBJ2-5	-	CASSPIGQGLETQYF	TGTGCCAGCAGCCCGATAGGACAGGGATTGGAGACCCAGTACTTC
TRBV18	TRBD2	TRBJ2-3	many	CASSLGLAGNTDTQYF	TGTGCCAGCTCACTGGGACTAGCGGGAAACACAGATACGCAGTATTTT
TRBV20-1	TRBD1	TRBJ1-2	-	CSARAPGTGVTYGYTF	TGCAGTGCTAGAGCCCCGGGGACAGGGGTTACCTATGGCTACACCTTC
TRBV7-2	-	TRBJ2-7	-	CASSLGSKARDGEQYF	TGTGCCAGCAGCTTGGGCAGTAAGGCGCGTGACGGCGAGCAGTACTTC
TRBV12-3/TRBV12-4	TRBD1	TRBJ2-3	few	CASRRDRSTDTQYF	TGTGCCAGCAGACGGGACAGGAGCACAGATACGCAGTATTTT
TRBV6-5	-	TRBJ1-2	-	CASSYSSGSNGYTF	TGTGCCAGCAGTTACTCTTCCGGCTCTAACGGCTACACCTTC
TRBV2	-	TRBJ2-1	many	CASSEAERGTNEQFF	TGTGCCAGCAGTGAGGCCGAGCGCGGGACCAATGAGCAGTTCTTC
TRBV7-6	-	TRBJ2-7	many	CASSLAGLQNEQYF	TGTGCCAGCAGCTTAGCTGGTCTTCAGAACGAGCAGTACTTC
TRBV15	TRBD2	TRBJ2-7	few	CATSRDPLAGEQYF	TGTGCCACCAGCAGAGATCCCTTAGCGGGAGAGCAGTACTTC
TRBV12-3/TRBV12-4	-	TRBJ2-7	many	CASSLARARPSYEQYF	TGTGCCAGCAGTTTAGCCAGGGCGCGGCCGTCCTACGAGCAGTACTTC
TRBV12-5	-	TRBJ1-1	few	CASGLVLHRNTEAFF	TGTGCTAGTGGTTTGGTATTACACAGAAACACTGAAGCTTTCTTT
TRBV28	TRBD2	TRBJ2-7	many	CASSLPIGLAGVRYEQYF	TGTGCCAGCAGTTTACCGATTGGGCTAGCGGGAGTTCGGTACGAGCAGTACTTC
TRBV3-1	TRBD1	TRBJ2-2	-	CASTDSDRGPNGELFF	TGTGCCAGCACCGATTCTGACAGGGGGCCGAACGGGGAGCTGTTTTTT
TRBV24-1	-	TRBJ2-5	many	CATRILWGPQETQYF	TGTGCCACCAGGATACTTTGGGGGCCCCAAGAGACCCAGTACTTC
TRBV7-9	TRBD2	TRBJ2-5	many	CASSSAGGQETQYF	TGTGCCAGCAGCTCAGCGGGGGGACAAGAGACCCAGTACTTC
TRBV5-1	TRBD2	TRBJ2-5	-	CASSFGGGLRGDQYF	TGCGCCAGCAGCTTTGGCGGGGGGTTGCGAGGGGACCAGTACTTC
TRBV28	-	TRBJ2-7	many	CASRSTRGEQYF	TGTGCCAGCAGGAGTACCAGGGGCGAGCAGTACTTC
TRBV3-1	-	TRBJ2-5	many	CASSQSPRETQYF	TGTGCCAGCAGCCAATCCCCTCGGGAGACCCAGTACTTC
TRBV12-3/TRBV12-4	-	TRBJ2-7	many	CASSLSSREVEQYF	TGTGCCAGCAGTTTATCCTCCAGGGAAGTCGAGCAGTACTTC
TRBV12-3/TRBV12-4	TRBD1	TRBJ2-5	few	CASSRTGGVGETQYF	TGTGCCAGCAGTCGAACAGGGGGCGTTGGGGAGACCCAGTACTTC
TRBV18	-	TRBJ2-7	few	CASSPPSLSGEQYF	TGTGCCAGCTCACCACCCTCCCTCAGTGGCGAGCAGTACTTC
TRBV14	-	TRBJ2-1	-	CASSQDNTVWDEQFF	TGTGCCAGCAGCCAAGATAACACAGTTTGGGATGAGCAGTTCTTC
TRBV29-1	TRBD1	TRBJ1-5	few	CSVEEGAGQPQHF	TGCAGCGTTGAGGAGGGGGCAGGCCAGCCCCAGCATTTT
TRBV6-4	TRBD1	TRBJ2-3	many	CASSDGAGGESDTQYF	TGTGCCAGCAGTGACGGGGCAGGGGGCGAATCAGATACGCAGTATTTT
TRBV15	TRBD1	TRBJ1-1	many	CATSRDRATTEAFF	TGTGCCACCAGCAGGGACAGGGCTACCACTGAAGCTTTCTTT
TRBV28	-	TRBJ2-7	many	CASNRQPSYEQYF	TGTGCCAGCAATAGGCAGCCCTCCTACGAGCAGTACTTC
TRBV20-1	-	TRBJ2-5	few	CSAGALTDLQETQYF	TGCAGTGCTGGAGCCCTCACAGACCTCCAAGAGACCCAGTACTTC
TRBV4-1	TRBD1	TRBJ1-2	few	CASSQGPQGALGGYTF	TGCGCCAGCAGCCAAGGTCCACAGGGGGCTCTTGGTGGCTACACCTTC
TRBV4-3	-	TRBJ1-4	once	CASSQEGARGEKLFF	TGCGCCAGCAGCCAAGAGGGGGCCAGGGGCGAAAAACTGTTTTTT
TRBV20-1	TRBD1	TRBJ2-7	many	CSARDWTGYEQYF	TGCAGTGCTAGAGACTGGACAGGCTACGAGCAGTACTTC
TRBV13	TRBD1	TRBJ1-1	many	CASSLGQGMNTEAFF	TGTGCCAGCAGCTTGGGACAGGGTATGAACACTGAAGCTTTCTTT
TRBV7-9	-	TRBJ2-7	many	CASSPHSHEQYF	TGTGCCAGCAGCCCACACAGCCACGAGCAGTACTTC
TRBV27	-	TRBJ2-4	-	CASSAGVGVAKNIQYF	TGTGCCAGCAGTGCAGGGGTGGGGGTAGCCAAAAACATTCAGTACTTC
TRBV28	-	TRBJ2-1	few	CASGYRGINEQFF	TGTGCCAGTGGGTACCGGGGGATAAATGAGCAGTTCTTC
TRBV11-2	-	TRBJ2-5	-	CASSFGFGGSGGPQETQYF	TGTGCCAGCAGCTTCGGTTTTGGAGGGAGTGGGGGGCCCCAAGAGACCCAGTACTTC
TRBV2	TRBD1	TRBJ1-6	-	CASSQGTTGVNSPLHF	TGTGCCAGCAGTCAGGGGACGACAGGGGTTAATTCACCCCTCCACTTT
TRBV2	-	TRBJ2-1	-	CASKSRSSYNEQFF	TGTGCCAGCAAGAGCAGGAGCTCCTACAATGAGCAGTTCTTC
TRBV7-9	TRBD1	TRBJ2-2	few	CASRVQGENTGELFF	TGTGCCAGCAGAGTTCAGGGGGAGAACACCGGGGAGCTGTTTTTT
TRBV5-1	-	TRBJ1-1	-	CASSLAVGGWGTEAFF	TGCGCCAGCAGCTTGGCGGTTGGGGGTTGGGGCACTGAAGCTTTCTTT
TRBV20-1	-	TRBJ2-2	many	CSARTEGAGELFF	TGCAGTGCTCGGACTGAGGGGGCCGGGGAGCTGTTTTTT
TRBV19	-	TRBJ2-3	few	CASSIGQLLFTDTQYF	TGTGCCAGTAGTATAGGTCAGCTGCTCTTCACAGATACGCAGTATTTT
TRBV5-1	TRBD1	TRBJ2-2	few	CASSRDREKGELFF	TGCGCCAGCAGCCGGGACAGGGAGAAGGGGGAGCTGTTTTTT
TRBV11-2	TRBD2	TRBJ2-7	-	CASSFPPWGKAGGGEKYF	TGTGCCAGCAGCTTCCCCCCTTGGGGGAAAGCGGGGGGAGGGGAGAAGTACTTC
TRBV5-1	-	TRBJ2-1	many	CASTVLGGDNEQFF	TGCGCCAGCACCGTACTAGGAGGAGACAATGAGCAGTTCTTC
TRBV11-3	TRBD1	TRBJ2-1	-	CASSLLFSGQGDNEQFF	TGTGCCAGCAGCTTACTCTTTTCGGGACAGGGGGACAATGAGCAGTTCTTC
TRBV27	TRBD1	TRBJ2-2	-	CASTSPRDRGELFF	TGTGCCAGCACCTCTCCCCGGGACAGAGGGGAGCTGTTTTTT
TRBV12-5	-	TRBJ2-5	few	CASGLGRAETQYF	TGTGCTAGTGGCCTTGGGCGTGCAGAGACCCAGTACTTC
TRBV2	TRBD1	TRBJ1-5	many	CASSDPTGGRDNQPQHF	TGTGCCAGCAGTGACCCGACAGGGGGGAGGGACAATCAGCCCCAGCATTTT
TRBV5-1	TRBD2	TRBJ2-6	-	CTSRPRVREASGANVLTF	TGTACCAGCAGGCCCCGGGTGCGGGAGGCCTCTGGGGCCAACGTCCTGACTTTC
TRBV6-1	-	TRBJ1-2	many	CASSNGPTMGYTF	TGTGCCAGCAGTAATGGACCGACTATGGGCTACACCTTC
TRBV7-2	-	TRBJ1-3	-	CASSVTGNGNTIYF	TGTGCCAGCAGCGTTACAGGGAACGGAAACACCATATATTTT
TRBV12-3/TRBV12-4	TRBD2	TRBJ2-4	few	CASSPVGLAGVKYIQYF	TGTGCCAGCAGTCCAGTGGGACTAGCGGGAGTTAAATACATTCAGTACTTC
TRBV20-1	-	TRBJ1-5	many	CSAPPLTAVGQPQHF	TGCAGTGCTCCCCCCCTGACAGCGGTTGGACAGCCCCAGCATTTT